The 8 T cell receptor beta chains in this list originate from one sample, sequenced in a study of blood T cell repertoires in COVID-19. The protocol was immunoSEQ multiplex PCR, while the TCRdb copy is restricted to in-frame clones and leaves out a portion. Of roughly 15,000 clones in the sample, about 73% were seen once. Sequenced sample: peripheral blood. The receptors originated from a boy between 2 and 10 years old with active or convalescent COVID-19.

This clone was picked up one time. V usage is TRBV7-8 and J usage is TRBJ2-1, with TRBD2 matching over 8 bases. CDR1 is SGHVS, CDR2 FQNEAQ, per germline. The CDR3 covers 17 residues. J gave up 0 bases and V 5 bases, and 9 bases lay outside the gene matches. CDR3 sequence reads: CASSRTSGYSSYNEQFF. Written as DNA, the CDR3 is TGTGCCAGCAGCCGTACTAGCGGTTATAGCTCCTACAATGAGCAGTTCTTC.

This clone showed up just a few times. The CDR3 region is CASSEAPESLFGELFF. DNA for the CDR3: TGTGCCAGCAGTGAAGCTCCGGAGAGTTTATTCGGGGAGCTGTTTTTT. The rearrangement joins TRBV6-1 to TRBJ2-2; D remains ambiguous. In germline, CDR1 is MNHNS, CDR2 SASEGT. The CDR3 loop spans 16 amino acids. Trimming removed 0 bases from V and 7 bases from J, with 15 bases in between.

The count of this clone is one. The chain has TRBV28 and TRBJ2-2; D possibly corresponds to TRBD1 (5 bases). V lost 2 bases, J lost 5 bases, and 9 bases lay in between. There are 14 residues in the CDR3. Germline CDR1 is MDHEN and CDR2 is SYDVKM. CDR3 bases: TGTGCCAGCAGTTTAGCAGGGCGGACCGGGGAGCTGTTTTTT. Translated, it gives CASSLAGRTGELFF.

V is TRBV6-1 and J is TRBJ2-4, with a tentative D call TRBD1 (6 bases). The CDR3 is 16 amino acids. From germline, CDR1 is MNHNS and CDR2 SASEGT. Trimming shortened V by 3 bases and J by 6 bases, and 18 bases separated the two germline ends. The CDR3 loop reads CASSDVVGVGGNIQYF. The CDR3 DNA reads TGTGCCAGCAGTGACGTTGTCGGGGTAGGGGGAAACATTCAGTACTTC.

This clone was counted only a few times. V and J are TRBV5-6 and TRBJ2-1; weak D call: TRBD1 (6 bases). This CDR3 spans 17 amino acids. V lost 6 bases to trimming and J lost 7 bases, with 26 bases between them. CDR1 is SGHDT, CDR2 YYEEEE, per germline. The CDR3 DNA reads TGTGCCAGCACCATAATGATGGGGGCTTGGCTGGGGAATGAGCAGTTCTTC. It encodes CASTIMMGAWLGNEQFF.

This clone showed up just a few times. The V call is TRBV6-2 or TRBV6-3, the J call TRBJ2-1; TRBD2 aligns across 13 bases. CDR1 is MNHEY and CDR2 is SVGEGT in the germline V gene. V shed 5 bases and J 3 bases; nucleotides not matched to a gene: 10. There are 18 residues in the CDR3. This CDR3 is CASSPGTSGNIFYNEQFF. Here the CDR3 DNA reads TGTGCCAGCAGTCCCGGGACTAGCGGGAATATTTTCTACAATGAGCAGTTCTTC.

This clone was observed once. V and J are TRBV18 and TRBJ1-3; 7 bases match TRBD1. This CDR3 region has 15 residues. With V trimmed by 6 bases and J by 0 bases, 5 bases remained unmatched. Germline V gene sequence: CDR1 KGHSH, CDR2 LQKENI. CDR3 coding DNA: TGTGCCAGCTCCCCGACAGGGAACTCTGGAAACACCATATATTTT. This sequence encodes CASSPTGNSGNTIYF. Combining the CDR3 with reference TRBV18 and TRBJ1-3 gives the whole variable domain NAGVMQNPRHLVRRRGQEARLRCSPMKGHSHVYWYRQLPEEGLKFMVYLQKENIIDESGMPKERFSAEFPKEGPSILRIQQVVRGDSAAYFCASSPTGNSGNTIYFGEGSWLTVV.

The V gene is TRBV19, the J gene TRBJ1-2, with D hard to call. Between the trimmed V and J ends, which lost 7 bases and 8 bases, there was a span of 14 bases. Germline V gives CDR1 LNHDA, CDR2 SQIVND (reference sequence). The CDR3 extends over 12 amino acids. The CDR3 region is CASNEGFSGYTF. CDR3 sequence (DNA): TGTGCCAGTAATGAAGGATTTAGCGGCTACACCTTC.